Listed here is a single T cell receptor (beta chain). The antigen is undetermined. The data are from a study of T cell responses to AZD1222 COVID-19 vaccine. The repertoire was sequenced with immunoSEQ multiplex PCR; TCRdb's copy has only in-frame clones and lacks some. Of some 100,000 clones listed, roughly nine tenths were seen once; the top ten hold 2% to 2.5%. Whole-study findings and limits: White British ancestry dominated among donors, who included more females, and clonal diversity was possibly underestimated. There were vaccine-associated CD4 TCRs across spike, dominant at 160-218 and 743-854.

The V gene lost 1 base and the J gene lost 0 bases, with 7 bases spanning the gap. The germline gives CDR1 MNHEY, CDR2 SVGEGT. The CDR3 extends over 16 amino acids. Second-dose recipients at about 4 or about 12 weeks were treated as one pooled group. The source is an adult who received the AZD1222 COVID-19 vaccine. The sample consisted of peripheral blood, taken 28 days after the second AZD1222 dose. V is TRBV6-2 or TRBV6-3 and J is TRBJ1-6, with no clear D. The CDR3 sequence: CASSYLQSSYNSPLHF. DNA for the CDR3: TGTGCCAGCAGTTACTTGCAGAGCTCCTATAATTCACCCCTCCACTTT.